This record concerns one T cell receptor (beta chain) sequence. This receptor's antigen is unknown. Within one base of it there is no much larger clone, and no base qualities were kept. Reading from cysteine to phenylalanine, the CDR3 counts 13 amino acids. The sequence is cut down to CDR3 DNA, 39 bases in frame from base 1. Deletion took 3 bases off V and 7 bases off J, with a span of 9 bases between the germline ends. From the germline V gene, CDR1 is KGHSH and CDR2 is LQKENI. The method was the immunoSEQ multiplex PCR assay. Adaptive Biotechnologies carried out high-throughput TCR-beta CDR3 sequencing of genomic DNA for most patients. For the original study's pipeline: Adaptive's ImmunoSEQ software was the source of the TCR sequencing data for fewer than 20 patients, while a few other patients were processed with MiXCR and VDJtools. CDR3 nucleotide sequences shared between donor and recipient were removed because the origin of such sequences could not be assigned. Alloreactive clones required at least 2-fold expansion over unstimulated cells and minimum CFSE-low frequency of 0.002% (template counts) or 0.001% (read counts). A clone was considered mappable if detected in the sequenced pre-transplant spleen, lymph node, or MLR CFSE-low populations of the donor or recipient. Cumulative frequency of alloreactive clones was calculated as a percentage of all sequences weighted by copy number. The immuneACCESS repertoire file appears here via TCRdb, limited to in-frame rearrangements. These files lack a portion of the clones; in checked studies, under half of the deficit traces to unresolved V genes, and the cause of the others is not known. V and J calls and clone size are copied from that table; D and trimming were computed from the DNA. Counted in this sample were 35,000 to 55,000 clones; approximately 95% of them appeared once. 5% to 7% of the sample lies in the top ten.

This sample is drawn from a study of graft-versus-host responses after intestinal transplantation (dated by TCRdb to about 2021). A note on the overall study: The transplants that recipients got were multivisceral, liver-intestinal, or isolated intestinal. A peak of at least 4% donor T cells among recipient peripheral blood mononuclear cells was the definition used for donor T cell macrochimerism. Alloreactive clones were identified by sequencing pre-transplant mixed lymphocyte reaction products and comparing these products with unstimulated pre-transplant donor and recipient T cells. Bulk TCR-beta CDR3 sequencing was used to track graft-versus-host and host-versus-graft alloreactive T cell clones in the graft, circulation and bone marrow after intestinal transplantation. The cohort enrolled some 24 intestinal transplant recipients, one of whom was a retransplant, and a few patients without pretransplant specimens were excluded. Every recipient was given anti-thymocyte globulin induction, followed by about 3 years of maintenance tacrolimus and steroids. Instead of going to the commercial service, samples from three later patients were sequenced in-house on an Illumina MiSeq and processed with MiXCR.

The full study reports these points: GvH clones were found in recipient bone marrow, and some of the GvH clones appeared earlier in ileal mucosa or blood, which is consistent with an intestinal mucosal origin. Peak levels of circulating GvH clones were associated with declines in HvG clones early after transplant. In patients with donor T cell macrochimerism, the allografts had high GvH to HvG T cell clonal ratios. The relatively low number and heterogeneity of intestinal transplant patients limited the conclusions.

Blood samples were collected up to 4 times in the first month after transplant and then at least monthly when available. The chain joins TRBV18 to TRBJ1-4; a weak D assignment points to TRBD1 (6 bases agree). The sequence was obtained from a human patient who received an intestinal transplant, so some T cells may come from the graft donor. The starting material was PBMCs, obtained about 120 weeks after a first intestinal transplant, on the day of a second. The DNA sequence follows: TGTGCCAGCTCACCTCGGGGGGCTGAAAAACTGTTTTTT. Translated, it gives CASSPRGAEKLFF. The variable domain in full, with residues beyond the CDR3 obtained from the reference TRBV18 and TRBJ1-4 genes, is NAGVMQNPRHLVRRRGQEARLRCSPMKGHSHVYWYRQLPEEGLKFMVYLQKENIIDESGMPKERFSAEFPKEGPSILRIQQVVRGDSAAYFCASSPRGAEKLFFGSGTQLSVL.